One and the same sample provided the 9 T cell receptor beta chains below, sequenced in a study of cytomegalovirus exposure and HLA in healthy donors. Using immunoSEQ multiplex PCR, the repertoire was profiled, and TCRdb retains in-frame clones only, with some absent. The repertoire holds about 72,000 clones, with 94% as singletons. The sequencing input was PBMCs. Source of these receptors: a woman aged 18-30 years in good health and CMV-seropositive.

The rearrangement joins TRBV6-1 to TRBJ1-2; D remains ambiguous. The CDR3 is 15 residues long. Germline V gives CDR1 MNHNS, CDR2 SASEGT. V lost 1 base to trimming and J lost 1 base, with 10 bases between them. Written as DNA, the CDR3 is TGTGCCAGCAGTGAAGTGCGGGCCCTTAACTATGGCTACACCTTC. Protein product: CASSEVRALNYGYTF.

This chain links TRBV20-1 with TRBJ1-1; D call uncertain. This CDR3 is built from 11 residues. Germline-derived CDR1 and CDR2 are DFQATT and SNEGSKA (reference sequence). V was clipped by 3 bases and J by 8 bases, with 10 bases between them. CDR3 sequence: CSARAGTEAFF. CDR3 sequence (DNA): TGCAGTGCTAGGGCTGGTACCGAAGCTTTCTTT.

The chain links TRBV6-1 to TRBJ2-1, with D maybe TRBD2 (5 bases). Looked up from germline, CDR1 is MNHNS and CDR2 is SASEGT. There are 13 residues in the CDR3. V lost 6 bases to trimming and J lost 5 bases, with 11 bases between them. CDR3 in DNA: TGTGCCAGCAGACCTCACGGGGACAATGAGCAGTTCTTC. Translated, it gives CASRPHGDNEQFF.

This chain joins TRBV27 and TRBJ2-7; D remains unclear. V was trimmed by 7 bases and J by 9 bases, leaving 16 bases between them. The germline CDR1 and CDR2 sequences are MNHEY and SMNVEV (reference sequence). The CDR3 extends over 12 amino acids. The CDR3 region is CASILVISGQYF. CDR3 sequence (DNA): TGTGCCAGCATTCTGGTTATCAGTGGGCAGTACTTC.

The genes are TRBV6-5 and TRBJ2-7, with D perhaps TRBD1 (6 bases). The CDR3 has 14 amino acids. Trimming removed 4 bases at V and 1 base at J, with 11 bases between. Germline assignment: CDR1 MNHEY and CDR2 SVGAGI. The CDR3: CASSSGTRSYEQYF. The DNA of the CDR3 is TGTGCCAGCAGTTCAGGGACACGGTCCTACGAGCAGTACTTC.

The chain is built from TRBV9 and TRBJ2-1, with TRBD1 identical over 9 bases. From germline, CDR1 is SGDLS and CDR2 YYNGEE. The CDR3 is made up of 16 amino acids. V trimming: 2 bases; J trimming: 7 bases; junction bases outside the gene matches: 10. CDR3 loop: CASSVQTGTGKNEQFF. The DNA for the CDR3 is TGTGCCAGCAGCGTCCAAACCGGGACAGGGAAAAATGAGCAGTTCTTC.

V is TRBV7-9 and J is TRBJ2-5, with 7 positions matching TRBD2. Germline CDR1 is SEHNR and CDR2 is FQNEAQ (reference sequence). This CDR3 spans 16 amino acids. J gave up 5 bases and V 7 bases, and 16 bases lay outside the gene matches. CDR3 sequence reads: CASNKVGEGIGETQYF. The DNA of the CDR3 is TGTGCCAGCAACAAGGTGGGGGAGGGAATCGGGGAGACCCAGTACTTC.

The rearrangement uses TRBV11-2 and TRBJ1-2; 8 nucleotides agree with TRBD1. Germline V CDR1 and CDR2: SGHAT, FQNNGV. CDR3 length: 16 residues. V shed 1 base, J shed 4 bases, and the junction held 8 bases outside the gene matches. CDR3 sequence: CASSLASGGAGYGYTF. The CDR3 region has the DNA TGTGCCAGCAGCTTAGCTTCAGGGGGCGCAGGCTATGGCTACACCTTC.

The chain is built from TRBV19 and TRBJ2-6; D not certain. From germline, CDR1 is LNHDA and CDR2 SQIVND (reference sequence). V shed 7 bases and J shed 1 base, with 8 bases lying between them. The CDR3 runs to 14 residues. CDR3 nucleotide sequence: TGTGCCAGTACCGGGTGGTCTGGGGCCAACGTCCTGACTTTC. Translating it yields CASTGWSGANVLTF.